This entry lists 11 T cell receptor beta chains sequenced from one sample in a study of shared clonotypes between healthy human individuals. Sequencing used immunoSEQ multiplex PCR; TCRdb keeps in-frame clones, though not all of them. The sample comprises about 1.1 million clones, approximately 80% of which are singletons, and approximately 0.56% rests with the top ten. Sequenced material: memory CD4+ T cells from PBMCs. Stated subset: CD45RA-negative fraction. The receptors were gathered from a man between 18 and 35 years old in good health. Some clones in this sample may be carry-over from other donors' samples.

The chain combines TRBV18 with TRBJ2-1; the D gene is possibly TRBD2 (7 bases). CDR3 size: 21 residues. Germline V gives CDR1 KGHSH, CDR2 LQKENI. V was trimmed by 3 bases and J by 4 bases, leaving 31 bases between them. CDR3 in amino acids: CASSPRGGRYRGRLLYNEQFF. CDR3 DNA: TGTGCCAGCTCACCTAGGGGGGGGAGGTATCGCGGGAGACTGTTGTACAATGAGCAGTTCTTC.

This clone occurred once. A read error is likely here: a far larger clone is one base away. Other DNA sequences from this sample encode an identical CDR3 as well. This chain connects TRBV28 to TRBJ2-5; D is undetermined. This CDR3 is built from 11 residues. Trimming removed 3 bases at V and 2 bases at J, with 1 base between. The germline V gene encodes CDR1 MDHEN and CDR2 SYDVKM. CDR3 residues: CASSFQETQYF. As DNA, the CDR3 is TGTGCCAGCAGTTTTCAAGAGACCCAGTACTTC.

Concerning this clone itself: This sample also contains other DNA sequences that code for the same CDR3. The CDR3 sequence is CSAKANYGYTF. The CDR3 DNA reads as TGCAGTGCTAAAGCTAACTATGGCTACACCTTC. The chain carries TRBV20-1 and TRBJ1-2; the D is unclear. V lost 4 bases and J 0 bases, leaving 3 bases between the germline ends. The CDR3 totals 11 residues. Germline CDR1 reads DFQATT; CDR2 reads SNEGSKA (reference sequence).

The gene calls are TRBV18 and TRBJ2-1, with D possibly matching TRBD1 (6 bases). The V gene lost 2 bases and the J gene lost 10 bases, with 12 bases spanning the gap. In germline, CDR1 is KGHSH, CDR2 LQKENI. This CDR3 is 13 amino acids long. The CDR3 region is CASSPVRDREQFF. CDR3 sequence (DNA): TGTGCCAGCTCACCAGTCCGTGACAGGGAGCAGTTCTTC.

The CDR3 DNA sequence: TGTGCCAGCAGCACCCAACGACAGGGAGAGACCCAGTACTTC. Translated, it gives CASSTQRQGETQYF. The chain employs TRBV7-9 and TRBJ2-5; 7 nucleotides agree with TRBD1. CDR3 length: 14 amino acids. Germline values: CDR1 SEHNR, CDR2 FQNEAQ (reference sequence). The ends lost 5 bases at V and 4 bases at J; junction bases unmatched: 7.

This clone was seen only a few times. The J gene is TRBJ2-3, the V gene TRBV7-8; possible D gene TRBD1, 6 bases. The CDR3 is made up of 12 amino acids. Germline V gene lookup returns CDR1 SGHVS and CDR2 FQNEAQ. Trimming cost V 10 bases and J 2 bases, with 10 bases left between them. CDR3 DNA: TGTGCCACGGGACATCACACAGATACGCAGTATTTT. Its protein is CATGHHTDTQYF.

The genes are TRBV5-1 and TRBJ2-3; 10 bases are shared with TRBD2. The junction had 7 bases not matched to a gene; V was cut back by 5 bases and J by 4 bases. CDR3 size: 15 residues. The germline V gene has CDR1 SGHRS and CDR2 YFSETQ. In DNA, the CDR3 is TGCGCCAGCAGGTTTATAGCGGGAGGTTCAGATACGCAGTATTTT. This encodes CASRFIAGGSDTQYF.

The rearrangement uses TRBV5-6 and TRBJ2-2; D call uncertain. CDR1 and CDR2 (germline): SGHDT, YYEEEE. V lost 0 bases and J lost 1, with 4 bases in between. This CDR3 contains 14 residues. For the CDR3, the DNA is TGTGCCAGCAGCTTGGTAGGGAACACCGGGGAGCTGTTTTTT. Encoded protein: CASSLVGNTGELFF.

The chain recombines TRBV12-1 with TRBJ1-3. TRBV12-1 counts as a pseudogene. CDR3 size: 16 residues. This CDR3 reads CASSPDGGPSGNTIYF. For the CDR3, the DNA is TGTGCCAGCAGCCCCGATGGAGGGCCCTCTGGAAACACCATATATTTT.

V gene TRBV5-1 combines with J gene TRBJ2-2; 8 bases agree with TRBD2. The CDR3 spans 17 residues. Trimming cost V 0 bases and J 0 bases; bases outside gene matches: 4. Germline CDR1 is SGHRS and CDR2 is YFSETQ. The CDR3 reads CASSLEPSGSNTGELFF. The DNA of the CDR3 is TGCGCCAGCAGCTTGGAGCCTAGCGGGTCGAACACCGGGGAGCTGTTTTTT.

Only a few counts were recorded for this clone. This sequence joins TRBV7-9 and TRBJ1-5; tentative D call: TRBD1 (6 bases). The germline V and J ends were trimmed by 5 bases and 7 bases, with 12 bases remaining between them. The CDR3 is 13 amino acids. CDR1 and CDR2 from the germline V gene are SEHNR and FQNEAQ (reference sequence). The CDR3 loop reads CASSPQGEQPQHF. DNA of the CDR3: TGTGCCAGCAGCCCACAGGGTGAGCAGCCCCAGCATTTT.